The next 21 T cell receptor beta chains were all read from a single sample in a study of cytomegalovirus exposure and HLA in healthy donors. Profiling relied on immunoSEQ multiplex PCR, and the TCRdb table lists in-frame clones only, not all of them. The table shows roughly 110,000 clones, with roughly 90% occurring only once. Sequences were obtained from PBMCs. Every receptor here comes from a woman under 30 in good health and CMV-seropositive.

The CDR3 DNA reads TGTGCCAGCAGAGTGCGAGATACGCAGTATTTT. Translated: CASRVRDTQYF. This sequence joins TRBV6-5 and TRBJ2-3; no clear D gene. The CDR3 covers 11 residues. V lost 6 bases, J lost 5 bases, and 6 bases lay in between. Looked up from germline, CDR1 is MNHEY and CDR2 is SVGAGI.

The table lists this clone with a few counts. V gene TRBV2 combines with J gene TRBJ1-5; D remains ambiguous. The V gene's germline CDR1 is SNHLY and CDR2 FYNNEI. The length of the CDR3 is 15 residues. Trimming removed 8 bases at V and 4 bases at J, with 18 bases between. The CDR3 reads CASSPNSISNQPQHF. The CDR3 DNA reads TGTGCCAGCTCCCCGAACAGCATTTCGAATCAGCCCCAGCATTTT.

V is TRBV11-2 and J is TRBJ2-5; 8 positions match TRBD2. Germline V gene lookup returns CDR1 SGHAT and CDR2 FQNNGV. J gave up 7 bases and V 1 base, and 2 bases lay outside the gene matches. The CDR3 sequence is 13 residues long. CDR3 in amino acids: CASSLVAGGTQYF. The CDR3 nucleotides read TGTGCCAGCAGCTTAGTCGCGGGAGGGACCCAGTACTTC.

V is TRBV7-2 and J is TRBJ1-5; D unresolved. The V end was cut by 6 bases, the J end by 4 bases, with 7 bases between. CDR3 length: 12 residues. Per germline, CDR1 SGHTA and CDR2 FQGNSA. In DNA, the CDR3 is TGTGCCAGCAGTATCCAGAATCAGCCCCAGCATTTT. This sequence encodes CASSIQNQPQHF.

This chain joins TRBV27 and TRBJ2-3, with D possibly being TRBD1 (5 bases). Deletions cut 10 bases from V and 1 base from J, with 15 bases between. Germline values: CDR1 MNHEY, CDR2 SMNVEV (reference sequence). The CDR3 covers 14 residues. The CDR3: CATRQSVGTDTQYF. The CDR3 bases are TGTGCCACACGACAGTCGGTGGGCACAGATACGCAGTATTTT.

This chain connects TRBV6-1 to TRBJ2-7; TRBD2 is a possible D gene (5 bases). V lost 4 bases, J lost 6 bases, and 16 bases lay in between. The CDR3 totals 14 residues. Germline V CDR1 and CDR2: MNHNS, SASEGT. CDR3 protein: CASSATPEVGEQYV. The CDR3 bases are TGTGCCAGCAGTGCCACCCCGGAGGTGGGCGAGCAGTACGTC.

The chain employs TRBV27 and TRBJ1-5; 8 positions match TRBD1. There are 15 residues in the CDR3. The junction had 6 bases not matched to a gene; V was cut back by 8 bases and J by 0 bases. The germline CDR1 and CDR2 sequences are MNHEY and SMNVEV (reference sequence). Here the CDR3 DNA reads TGTGCCAGCGCGGACAGGGTTTATAGCAATCAGCCCCAGCATTTT. Translating gives CASADRVYSNQPQHF.

The chain joins TRBV6-5 to TRBJ1-3, with D unclear. Germline values: CDR1 MNHEY, CDR2 SVGAGI. The ends were cut back, 6 bases at V and 0 bases at J, with 12 bases in the middle. The CDR3 sequence is 15 residues long. The CDR3 loop is CASRQTSISGNTIYF. The DNA of the CDR3 is TGTGCCAGCAGACAAACCTCAATCTCTGGAAACACCATATATTTT.

In this sample, this clone turned up a few times. The chain links TRBV4-1 to TRBJ1-5; D gene ambiguous. This CDR3 contains 15 residues. Germline V lookup: CDR1 MGHRA, CDR2 YSYEKL. V was trimmed by 2 bases and J by 1 base, leaving 9 bases between them. Here the CDR3 DNA reads TGCGCCAGCAGCCAATCCGTGACAAGCAATCAGCCCCAGCATTTT. This encodes CASSQSVTSNQPQHF.

This clone was recorded only once. This sequence joins TRBV29-1 and TRBJ2-1; 14 bases are shared with TRBD2. The CDR3 extends over 17 amino acids. Looked up from germline, CDR1 is SQVTM and CDR2 is ANQGSEA. The J segment lost 5 bases and the V segment lost 7 bases, leaving 13 bases of the junction unmatched. The CDR3 DNA is TGCAGCGCATCGGGACTAGCGGGGGAAAATACCGACAATGAGCAGTTCTTC. Translating it yields CSASGLAGENTDNEQFF.

The genes are TRBV5-8 and TRBJ1-6; D is undetermined. Germline V gene lookup returns CDR1 SGHTS and CDR2 YDEGEE. The CDR3 covers 17 residues. Deletions cut 1 base from V and 0 bases from J, with 11 bases between. CDR3 amino acids: CASSLLGESSYNSPLHF. The CDR3 DNA is TGTGCCAGCAGCTTGCTTGGAGAAAGCTCCTATAATTCACCCCTCCACTTT.

The CDR3 DNA sequence: TGTGCCAGCGGGTCCGGAGAGTTGAACACTGAAGCTTTCTTT. This codes for CASGSGELNTEAFF. The chain recombines TRBV11-2 with TRBJ1-1; D not resolved. The V gene lost 8 bases and the J gene lost 0 bases, with 13 bases spanning the gap. Germline CDR1 is SGHAT and CDR2 is FQNNGV. The length of the CDR3 is 14 residues.

Concerning this clone itself: In the same sample, other DNA sequences code for this CDR3. This chain links TRBV28 with TRBJ2-7; TRBD1 might be the D (6 bases). V was clipped by 5 bases and J by 1 base, with 9 bases between them. Germline CDR1 MDHEN, CDR2 SYDVKM. CDR3 length equals 13 residues. CDR3 nucleotide sequence: TGTGCCAGCAGTCTAAGGGGGTCCTACGAGCAGTACGTC. Residues: CASSLRGSYEQYV.

The table lists this clone with a count of one. The chain joins TRBV19 to TRBJ1-1; D might be TRBD1 (6 bases). The length of the CDR3 is 16 residues. Trimming removed 6 bases from V and 2 bases from J, with 19 bases in between. Germline loops: CDR1 LNHDA, CDR2 SQIVND (reference sequence). The CDR3 nucleotides read TGTGCCAGTAGACGTACGGGACACTTAGCAAACACTGAAGCTTTCTTT. It codes for CASRRTGHLANTEAFF.

The V and J genes are TRBV2 and TRBJ1-3; D not resolved. The CDR3 contains 15 residues. CDR1 is SNHLY, CDR2 FYNNEI, per germline. Trimming stripped 6 bases from V and 0 bases from J, with 12 bases between. Here the CDR3 DNA reads TGTGCCAGCAGCAATGACATGAGCTCTGGAAACACCATATATTTT. Translated: CASSNDMSSGNTIYF.

The CDR3 protein is CATSRGREETQYF. The CDR3 DNA reads TGTGCCACCAGCAGGGGGCGCGAAGAGACCCAGTACTTC. The chain joins TRBV15 to TRBJ2-5, with D possibly being TRBD1 (5 bases). CDR3 size: 13 residues. V lost 3 bases and J 3 bases, leaving 8 bases between the germline ends. CDR1 is LNHNV and CDR2 is YYDKDF in the germline V gene (reference sequence).

The V gene is TRBV6-5, the J gene TRBJ1-1; TRBD1 is a possible D gene (5 bases). The CDR3 is 15 residues long. Germline CDR1 and CDR2: MNHEY and SVGAGI. Between the trimmed V and J ends, which lost 0 bases and 0 bases, there was a span of 8 bases. The CDR3 loop is CASSYSRQLNTEAFF. In DNA form, the CDR3 reads TGTGCCAGCAGTTACTCGAGACAGTTGAACACTGAAGCTTTCTTT.

This clone appeared once. V is TRBV10-2 and J is TRBJ1-1; possible D gene TRBD1, 6 bases. The CDR3 runs to 15 residues. The V end was cut by 1 base, the J end by 5 bases, with 14 bases between. CDR1 is WSHSY and CDR2 is SAAADI in the germline V gene. In DNA, the CDR3 is TGCGCCAGCAGTGAGTGGTTAGCAGGGGATACTGAAGCTTTCTTT. Residues: CASSEWLAGDTEAFF.

V usage is TRBV7-9 and J usage is TRBJ2-2; D gene unclear. Germline V gives CDR1 SEHNR, CDR2 FQNEAQ (reference sequence). This CDR3 is 15 amino acids long. V dropped 5 bases and J dropped 3 bases, with 13 bases sitting between them. CDR3 amino acids: CASSLEYRYTGELFF. CDR3 coding DNA: TGTGCCAGCAGCCTGGAGTATAGGTACACCGGGGAGCTGTTTTTT. Full variable domain (outside the CDR3, taken from reference TRBV7-9 and TRBJ2-2): DTGVSQNPRHKITKRGQNVTFRCDPISEHNRLYWYRQTLGQGPEFLTYFQNEAQLEKSRLLSDRFSAERPKGSFSTLEIQRTEQGDSAMYLCASSLEYRYTGELFFGEGSRLTVL.

The chain carries TRBV5-6 and TRBJ1-1; D is perhaps TRBD1 (6 bases). The CDR3 is 14 residues long. The germline V gene encodes CDR1 SGHDT and CDR2 YYEEEE. Trimming removed 6 bases from V and 3 bases from J, with 15 bases in between. The CDR3 nucleotides read TGTGCCAGCATGAGGGACACCGAATACACTGAAGCTTTCTTT. Its translation: CASMRDTEYTEAFF.

The chain recombines TRBV4-3 with TRBJ2-1; possibly TRBD1 for D (6 bases). Germline loops: CDR1 LGHNA, CDR2 YSLEER. The ends were cut back, 0 bases at V and 9 bases at J, with 9 bases in the middle. The length of the CDR3 is 13 residues. DNA for the CDR3: TGCGCCAGCAGCCAAGAGGGGGCCAGTGAGCAGTTCTTC. Protein product: CASSQEGASEQFF.